Listed here is a single T cell receptor beta chain. The CDR3 sequence is 14 residues long. V lost 7 bases, J lost 0 bases, and 10 bases lay in between. CDR1 SGHRS and CDR2 YFSETQ come from the germline V gene. The entry originates in a study of radiotherapy plus CTLA-4 blockade in lung cancer. Clones were read by immunoSEQ multiplex PCR, and TCRdb kept only the in-frame ones, dropping some. This table has tens of thousands of clones, around 70% appearing once. The sequencing used peripheral blood, collected from a patient treated with radiotherapy plus ipilimumab. The clonotype comes from a human donor with non-small cell lung cancer whose response to radiotherapy plus ipilimumab could not be evaluated. The chain has TRBV5-1 and TRBJ2-2, with a possible D match to TRBD2 (5 bases). The CDR3 sequence: CASLRDTNTGELFF. The DNA for the CDR3 is TGCGCCAGCTTGAGGGATACGAACACCGGGGAGCTGTTTTTT.